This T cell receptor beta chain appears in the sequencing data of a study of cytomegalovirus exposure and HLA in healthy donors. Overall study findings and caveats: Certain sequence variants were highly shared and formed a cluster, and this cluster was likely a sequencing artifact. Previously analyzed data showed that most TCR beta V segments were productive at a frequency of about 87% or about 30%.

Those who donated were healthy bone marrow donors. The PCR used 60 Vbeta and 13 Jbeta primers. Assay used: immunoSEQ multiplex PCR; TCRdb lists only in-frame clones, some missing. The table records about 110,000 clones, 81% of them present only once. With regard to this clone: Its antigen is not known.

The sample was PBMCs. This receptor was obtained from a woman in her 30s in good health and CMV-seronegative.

The CDR3 reads CASYRVNGNTIYF. The DNA of the CDR3 is TGTGCCAGCTACAGGGTGAATGGAAACACCATATATTTT. V is TRBV28 and J is TRBJ1-3; possibly TRBD1 for D (6 bases). In germline, CDR1 is MDHEN, CDR2 SYDVKM. This CDR3 spans 13 amino acids. V gave up 8 bases and J gave up 3 bases, with 11 bases separating them.